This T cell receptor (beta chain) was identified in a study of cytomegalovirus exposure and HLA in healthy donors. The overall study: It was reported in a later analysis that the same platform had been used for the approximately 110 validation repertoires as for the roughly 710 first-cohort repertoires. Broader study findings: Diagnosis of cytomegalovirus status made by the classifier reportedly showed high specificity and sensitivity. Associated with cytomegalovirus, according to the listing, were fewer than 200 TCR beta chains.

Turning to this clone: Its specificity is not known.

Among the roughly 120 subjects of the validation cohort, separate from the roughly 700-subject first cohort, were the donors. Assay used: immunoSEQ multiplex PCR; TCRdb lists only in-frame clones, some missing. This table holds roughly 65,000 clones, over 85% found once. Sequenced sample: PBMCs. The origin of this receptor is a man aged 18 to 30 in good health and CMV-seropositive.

Here the CDR3 reads CASSYGTGAIGEQYF. The CDR3 DNA reads as TGTGCCAGCAGTTACGGGACAGGTGCTATAGGGGAGCAGTACTTC. The chain has TRBV6-5 and TRBJ2-7, with 8 bases aligning to TRBD1. V shed 2 bases and J 7 bases; nucleotides not matched to a gene: 10. This CDR3 comprises 15 residues. The germline V gene has CDR1 MNHEY and CDR2 SVGAGI.